Given below is one T cell receptor beta chain in context. No antigen is known for it. The data stem from a study of vaccination and CD4 T cells after COVID-19. Treatment defined: roughly ten-day PBMC culture with coronavirus spike peptide pools or control peptides (ViraFEST assay). One should note that the unexposed donor's CD4+ T cells were collected before the COVID-19 pandemic (2011-2018). Both day 3 and day 7 involved replacing half of the medium with fresh IL-2 medium. The probes, which were SARS-CoV-2 S/N and four cold-coronavirus spikes, were applied to unexposed-donor CD4+ T cells, cells permitting. Scientists ran DNA taken from cultured CD4+ T cells through the Oncomine TCR Beta short-read assay for sequencing. Genomic DNA from cultured CD4+ T cells was extracted. TCRdb fed the PCR reads into MiXCR, producing one record per CDR3 protein. The sample shows roughly 9,400 distinct CDR3 sequences, 35% of them seen only once.

The sample taken for sequencing was CD4+ T cells from blood, cultured in vitro. This clonotype was obtained from a human donor in good health.

CDR3 DNA: TGCGCCAGCAGCTTTAGAGGGGAGCAGTACTTC. Its translation: CASSFRGEQYF. The chain recombines TRBV5-1 with TRBJ2-7; D perhaps matches TRBD2 (5 bases). The CDR3 is 11 residues long. Trimming left V 2 bases short and J 7 bases short, with 7 bases between. Germline CDR1 is SGHRS and CDR2 is YFSETQ.